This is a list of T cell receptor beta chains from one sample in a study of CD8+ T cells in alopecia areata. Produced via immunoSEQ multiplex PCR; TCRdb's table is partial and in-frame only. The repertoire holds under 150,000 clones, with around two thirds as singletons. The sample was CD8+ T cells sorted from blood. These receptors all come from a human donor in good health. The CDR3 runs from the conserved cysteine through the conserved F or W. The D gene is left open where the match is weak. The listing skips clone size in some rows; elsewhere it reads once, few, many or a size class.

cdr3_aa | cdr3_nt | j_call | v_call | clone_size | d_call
CSVEDGQGGDNEQFF | TGCAGCGTTGAAGATGGGCAGGGAGGAGACAATGAGCAGTTCTTC | TRBJ2-1 | TRBV29-1 | . | .
CASSATGLSSYNEQFF | TGTGCCAGCAGTGCTACGGGACTAAGCTCCTACAATGAGCAGTTCTTC | TRBJ2-1 | TRBV2 | . | TRBD2
CAWRTAGGRETQYF | TGTGCCTGGAGAACTGCAGGGGGCCGAGAGACCCAGTACTTC | TRBJ2-5 | TRBV30 | few | TRBD1
CASSLGAGTEAFF | TGTGCCAGCAGCTTAGGGGCCGGCACTGAAGCTTTCTTT | TRBJ1-1 | TRBV13 | once | .
CASRSPGLANGGETQYF | TGTGCCAGCAGGTCACCGGGACTAGCGAACGGGGGGGAGACCCAGTACTTC | TRBJ2-5 | TRBV9 | . | TRBD2
CASSPLAGGLETQYF | TGTGCCAGCAGTCCACTAGCGGGAGGGTTAGAGACCCAGTACTTC | TRBJ2-5 | TRBV27 | . | TRBD2
CASSLVPDLRSSYEQYF | TGTGCCAGCAGCTTAGTCCCAGACTTGCGGAGCTCCTACGAGCAGTACTTC | TRBJ2-7 | TRBV7-4 | . | .
CSVVFLASGANVLTF | TGCAGCGTTGTGTTTTTGGCCTCTGGGGCCAACGTCCTGACTTTC | TRBJ2-6 | TRBV29-1 | . | .
CATEGDTQYF | TGTGCCACTGAGGGAGATACGCAGTATTTT | TRBJ2-3 | TRBV6-6 | . | .
CASSFAGTYEQYF | TGTGCCAGCAGCTTTGCGGGTACCTACGAGCAGTACTTC | TRBJ2-7 | TRBV5-6 | . | .
CASSPLNGYEQYF | TGTGCCAGCTCCCCCTTGAATGGGTACGAGCAGTACTTC | TRBJ2-7 | TRBV27 | . | .
CASSATGFGTGELFF | TGTGCCAGTAGTGCTACCGGGTTTGGCACCGGGGAGCTGTTTTTT | TRBJ2-2 | TRBV19 | . | .
CASSLDPQAFF | TGTGCCAGCAGCTTAGATCCCCAGGCTTTCTTT | TRBJ1-1 | TRBV7-9 | . | .
CASSLREGLLYEQYF | TGTGCCAGCAGTTTACGGGAGGGGCTTCTCTACGAGCAGTACTTC | TRBJ2-7 | TRBV27 | . | TRBD2
CSVLTGEAFF | TGCAGCGTTCTGACTGGGGAAGCTTTCTTT | TRBJ1-1 | TRBV29-1 | . | .
CSVMEVYEQYF | TGCAGCGTCATGGAGGTCTACGAGCAGTACTTC | TRBJ2-7 | TRBV29-1 | . | .
CASRGGNEQFF | TGTGCCAGCAGGGGTGGCAATGAGCAGTTCTTC | TRBJ2-1 | TRBV6-4 | few | .
CASSLFAGGVQETQYF | TGTGCCAGCAGTTTATTCGCAGGGGGAGTCCAAGAGACCCAGTACTTC | TRBJ2-5 | TRBV27 | . | TRBD1
CASSDGGGTQYF | TGTGCCAGCAGTGATGGGGGCGGTACGCAGTATTTT | TRBJ2-3 | TRBV25-1 | . | .
CASSAAGTTNYGYTF | TGTGCCAGCAGCGCTGCCGGGACAACTAACTATGGCTACACCTTC | TRBJ1-2 | TRBV5-6 | once | .
CASSLRASGRTETQYF | TGTGCCAGCAGTTTAAGGGCTAGCGGGAGGACGGAGACCCAGTACTTC | TRBJ2-5 | TRBV27 | few | TRBD2
CASSQPRGPNSYEQYF | TGTGCCAGCAGCCAACCCCGAGGGCCAAATTCCTACGAGCAGTACTTC | TRBJ2-7 | TRBV14 | few | .
CSVERRRGGANVLTF | TGCAGCGTTGAGCGTCGTAGGGGTGGGGCCAACGTCCTGACTTTC | TRBJ2-6 | TRBV29-1 | . | .
CASSSGELFF | TGTGCCAGCAGCTCCGGGGAGCTGTTTTTT | TRBJ2-2 | TRBV2 | few | .
CASRKAGGTYNEQFF | TGTGCCAGCAGAAAAGCGGGAGGCACCTACAATGAGCAGTTCTTC | TRBJ2-1 | TRBV6-5 | . | TRBD2
CASSPWPGGYTEAFF | TGTGCCAGCAGCCCCTGGCCGGGAGGGTACACTGAAGCTTTCTTT | TRBJ1-1 | TRBV5-1 | . | .
CASSQTSGSYEQYF | TGCGCCAGCAGCCAAACTAGCGGGTCATACGAGCAGTACTTC | TRBJ2-7 | TRBV4-1 | once | TRBD2
CASSLSHGRSASYEQYF | TGTGCCAGCAGCCTGTCGCATGGGCGCAGCGCCTCCTACGAGCAGTACTTC | TRBJ2-7 | TRBV5-6 | . | .
CATSRNRVYEQFF | TGTGCCACCAGCAGGAACAGGGTGTATGAGCAGTTCTTC | TRBJ2-1 | TRBV15 | . | .
CASSRLEKGTEAFF | TGTGCCAGCAGCCGACTCGAAAAAGGGACTGAAGCTTTCTTT | TRBJ1-1 | TRBV11-2 | . | .
CASRGDGNEQFF | TGTGCCAGCAGAGGAGATGGTAATGAGCAGTTCTTC | TRBJ2-1 | TRBV6-1 | . | .
CASSFGDSGNTIYF | TGTGCCAGCAGCTTCGGAGACTCTGGAAACACCATATATTTT | TRBJ1-3 | TRBV13 | few | .
CASSPYPSGMETQYF | TGTGCCAGCAGCCCCTATCCTAGCGGGATGGAGACCCAGTACTTC | TRBJ2-5 | TRBV7-3 | . | TRBD2
CASSLSPGSSYEQYF | TGCGCCAGCAGCTTGTCTCCAGGGTCGAGCTACGAGCAGTACTTC | TRBJ2-7 | TRBV5-1 | once | .
CASSAGLSTRETQYF | TGTGCCAGCAGCGCCGGACTTTCCACAAGGGAGACCCAGTACTTC | TRBJ2-5 | TRBV9 | once | .
CASSHPGQPSGANVLTF | TGTGCCAGCAGTCATCCGGGACAGCCCTCTGGGGCCAACGTCCTGACTTTC | TRBJ2-6 | TRBV28 | few | TRBD1
CASSQAQTGGGEQFF | TGTGCCAGCAGCCAGGCCCAGACAGGGGGCGGTGAGCAGTTCTTC | TRBJ2-1 | TRBV4-2 | . | TRBD1
CASGSGTPEETQYF | TGTGCTAGTGGATCCGGGACACCCGAGGAGACCCAGTACTTC | TRBJ2-5 | TRBV12-5 | few | .
CASSYVPGEGYTF | TGTGCCAGCAGTTACGTGCCAGGGGAAGGCTACACCTTC | TRBJ1-2 | TRBV6-5 | . | .
CASHPTGDTGELFF | TGTGCCAGCCACCCTACCGGGGACACCGGGGAGCTGTTTTTT | TRBJ2-2 | TRBV13 | . | .
CASSLTGNEQYF | TGTGCCAGCAGTTTAACTGGGAACGAGCAGTACTTC | TRBJ2-7 | TRBV27 | . | .
CSVLKGDYYEQYF | TGCAGCGTCCTGAAAGGGGACTACTACGAGCAGTACTTC | TRBJ2-7 | TRBV29-1 | . | TRBD2
CASSPTSDEQFF | TGTGCCAGCTCACCTACTAGCGATGAGCAGTTCTTC | TRBJ2-1 | TRBV18 | . | TRBD2
CASSPLAGMKTQYF | TGTGCCAGCAGCCCCCTTGCCGGGATGAAGACCCAGTACTTC | TRBJ2-5 | TRBV9 | . | .
CASSLGTGPGYTF | TGTGCCAGCAGCTTGGGGACAGGGCCTGGCTACACCTTC | TRBJ1-2 | TRBV5-5 | . | TRBD1
CASSDRGAGFGDEQFF | TGTGCCAGCAGTGATAGAGGGGCGGGGTTTGGTGATGAGCAGTTCTTC | TRBJ2-1 | TRBV25-1 | . | .
CSVGGILGTEAFF | TGCAGCGTTGGAGGGATCCTGGGCACTGAAGCTTTCTTT | TRBJ1-1 | TRBV29-1 | few | .
CSVESGIEQYF | TGCAGCGTTGAGTCCGGGATCGAGCAGTACTTC | TRBJ2-7 | TRBV29-1 | once | .
CSARVLNIQYF | TGCAGTGCTAGAGTATTAAACATTCAGTACTTC | TRBJ2-4 | TRBV20-1 | . | .
CASSPGSGRPQETQYF | TGTGCCAGCAGCCCTGGGAGCGGGAGACCTCAAGAGACCCAGTACTTC | TRBJ2-5 | TRBV7-9 | . | TRBD2
CASGTGTGRSYNEQFF | TGTGCTAGTGGTACGGGGACAGGGCGTTCCTACAATGAGCAGTTCTTC | TRBJ2-1 | TRBV12-5 | few | TRBD1